The TCR beta chain described here comes from a study of T cells in Graves' hyperthyroidism and ophthalmopathy (dated by TCRdb to 2018 to 2020). About the full investigation: Peripheral blood samples were taken at initial diagnosis, before any treatment was given. After sampling, hyperthyroidism patients received methimazole starting at 30 mg daily, and ophthalmopathy patients received high-dose intravenous methylprednisolone. To identify distinguishing TCR V-J signatures, a discovery cohort of about a hundred patients was used, comprising under 45 with Graves' ophthalmopathy and 57 with stable Graves' hyperthyroidism. Thyroid tissue and blood T-cell repertoires from roughly six Graves' hyperthyroidism patients were also compared in the study. The 95 to 100 discovery patients were randomly split 7:3 into training and test sets. TCR Vbeta CDR3 sequencing of some 140 peripheral blood samples (under 45 ophthalmopathy, approximately 80 hyperthyroidism and approximately 17 progressor patients) is reported in the paper. Prospective prediction of ophthalmopathy was tested in an independent validation cohort of approximately 19 hyperthyroidism patients and around 16 patients who later progressed to ophthalmopathy.

The investigation overall reported the following: No statistical method was used to fix the sample size in advance, and group allocation was not hidden from the investigators. Most expanded thyroid clonotypes (frequency above 0.001) were also detected in blood, suggesting blood repertoires may reflect thyroid immune responses. In validation, progression to ophthalmopathy was predicted by the model with 70.59% sensitivity and approximately 78% specificity, a median of around 5.9 months before onset. Ophthalmopathy was separated from stable hyperthyroidism by a 13 V-J signature model, with just over 85% sensitivity and about 81% specificity obtained in cross-validation and 80%/75% obtained in testing.

This clonotype was recorded at least ten times. Its cognate antigen has yet to be identified. Base quality data are lacking; no much larger clone is found one base away. Ophthalmopathy patients had moderately to severely active disease, with a Clinical Activity Score of 3 or more, a NOSPECS grade of 4 or more, and a disease duration of less than 3 months. Patients with uncontrolled infections, other autoimmune diseases, pregnancy or lactation were excluded. Diagnoses were based on clinical symptoms, serum thyroxine and TRAb, thyroid ultrasound and orbital computed tomography. PBMCs were isolated from approximately 10 ml of fresh peripheral blood by Ficoll-Paque density gradient centrifugation. Trizol reagent was used to extract total RNA, and RNA quality was then checked on an Agilent 2100 Bioanalyzer. Amplification of TCR beta CDR3 regions was carried out from RNA transcripts. For the first round of RT-PCR on the TCR CDR3, the HTBI primer set was used together with the Qiagen OneStep RT-PCR kit. Libraries were constructed in a second round of multiplex PCR, after which size selection and purification were performed. Sequencing of the libraries was done on an Illumina HiSeq2000 using paired-end 100 bp reads. On the study's bioinformatics: Raw data were processed with SOAPnuke, discarding reads with adapters, uncalled bases, mean Phred below 15, or no exact constant-primer or identifier match. COPE v1.2.5 was used to merge the high-quality paired reads, and each unique nucleotide sequence was defined as a clonotype. MiTCR v1.1 was used to align the clonotypes against IMGT TRBV, TRBD and TRBJ reference segments. Only V-J combinations with frequency above 0.0001, covering 99% to 99.2% of repertoires, were analysed. A TCS score was defined as the ratio between F50 (clonal expansion) and ExV (chaos), using BLOSUM62-based TCRdist between CDR3 peptides within each V-J. Welch's t-statistics and random forest reduced roughly 500 V-J features to about 12, which were used in a naive Bayes classifier (R e1071). TCRdb ran its own pipeline on the public reads, namely fastp trimming at Q25 and MiXCR clone calling, and kept in-frame beta chains. Each entry is one CDR3 protein sequence, shown with its most common DNA and genes. Here the V and J calls rest on TCRdb's processing, not on the authors' analysis. The table for this sample lists hundreds of thousands of distinct CDR3 sequences; roughly 17% of them were counted only once. The ten most abundant clones make up roughly 15% of the sample.

Compared with germline, V lacks 6 bases and J lacks 2 bases; bases without a gene match: 9. The germline V gene specifies SNHLY as CDR1 and FYNNEI as CDR2. The CDR3 has 16 amino acids, counting the end cysteine and phenylalanine. The sequence is cut down to CDR3 DNA, 48 bases in frame from base 1. The specimen sequenced was blood. The chain links TRBV2 with TRBJ2-1; TRBD1 fits 8 bases in the junction. This TCR was recovered from a woman aged 18-29 years with Graves' ophthalmopathy. The bases are TGTGCCAGCAGGGCGACTCAGGGGGCGCCCTACAATGAGCAGTTCTTC. The translation is CASRATQGAPYNEQFF. Reference TRBV2 and TRBJ2-1 genes cover what lies past the CDR3, so the full variable domain is EPEVTQTPSHQVTQMGQEVILRCVPISNHLYFYWYRQILGQKVEFLVSFYNNEISEKSEIFDDQFSVERPDGSNFTLKIRSTKLEDSAMYFCASRATQGAPYNEQFFGPGTRLTVL.